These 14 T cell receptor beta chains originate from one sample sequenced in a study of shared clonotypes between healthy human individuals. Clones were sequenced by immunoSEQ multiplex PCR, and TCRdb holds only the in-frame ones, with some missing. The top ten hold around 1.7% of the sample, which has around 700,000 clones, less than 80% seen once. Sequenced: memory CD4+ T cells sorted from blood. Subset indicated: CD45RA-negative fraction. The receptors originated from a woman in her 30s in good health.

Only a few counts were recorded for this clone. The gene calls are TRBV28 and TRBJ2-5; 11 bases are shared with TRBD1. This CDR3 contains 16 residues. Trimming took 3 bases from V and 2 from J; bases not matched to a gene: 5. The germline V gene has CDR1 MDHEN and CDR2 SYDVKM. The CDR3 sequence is CASSLSGTGGQETQYF. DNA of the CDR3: TGTGCCAGCAGTTTGTCCGGGACAGGGGGACAAGAGACCCAGTACTTC.

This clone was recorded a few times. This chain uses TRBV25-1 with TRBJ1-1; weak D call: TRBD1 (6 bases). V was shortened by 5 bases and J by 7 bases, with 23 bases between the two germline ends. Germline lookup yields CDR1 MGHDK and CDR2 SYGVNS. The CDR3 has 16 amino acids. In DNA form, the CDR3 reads TGTGCCAGCAGTACCCACCAACAGGGAGCCGACAGTGAAGCTTTCTTT. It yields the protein CASSTHQQGADSEAFF. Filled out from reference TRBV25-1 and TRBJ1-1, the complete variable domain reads EADIYQTPRYLVIGTGKKITLECSQTMGHDKMYWYQQDPGMELHLIHYSYGVNSTEKGDLSSESTVSRIRTEHFPLTLESARPSHTSQYLCASSTHQQGADSEAFFGQGTRLTVV.

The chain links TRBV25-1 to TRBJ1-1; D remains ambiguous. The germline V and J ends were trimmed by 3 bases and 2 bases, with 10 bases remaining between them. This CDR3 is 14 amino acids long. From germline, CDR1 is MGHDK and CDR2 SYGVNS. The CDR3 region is CASSELRENTEAFF. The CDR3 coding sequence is TGTGCCAGCAGTGAGCTCCGGGAAAACACTGAAGCTTTCTTT.

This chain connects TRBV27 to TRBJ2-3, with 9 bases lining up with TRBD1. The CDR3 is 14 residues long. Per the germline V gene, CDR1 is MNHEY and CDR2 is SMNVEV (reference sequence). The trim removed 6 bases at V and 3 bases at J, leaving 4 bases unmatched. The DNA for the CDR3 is TGTGCCAGCAGAAGGACAGGGGTTACAGATACGCAGTATTTT. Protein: CASRRTGVTDTQYF.

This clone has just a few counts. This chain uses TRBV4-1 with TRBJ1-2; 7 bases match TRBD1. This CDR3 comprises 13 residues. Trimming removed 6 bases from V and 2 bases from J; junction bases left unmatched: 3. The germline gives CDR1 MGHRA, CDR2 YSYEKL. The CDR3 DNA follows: TGCGCCAGCAGGGGCAGGGGGAACTATGGCTACACCTTC. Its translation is CASRGRGNYGYTF.

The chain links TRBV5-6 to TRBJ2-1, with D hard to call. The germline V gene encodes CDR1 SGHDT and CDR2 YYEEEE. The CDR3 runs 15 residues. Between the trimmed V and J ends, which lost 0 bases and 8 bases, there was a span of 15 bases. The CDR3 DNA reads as TGTGCCAGCAGCTTGGTGGATTGTCGGAAGTATGAGCAGTTCTTC. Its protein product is CASSLVDCRKYEQFF.

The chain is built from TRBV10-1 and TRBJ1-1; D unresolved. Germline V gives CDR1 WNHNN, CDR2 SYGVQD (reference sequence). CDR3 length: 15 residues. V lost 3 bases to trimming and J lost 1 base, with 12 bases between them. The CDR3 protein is CASSEDGVSNTEAFF. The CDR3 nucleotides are TGCGCCAGCAGTGAAGACGGGGTCTCGAACACTGAAGCTTTCTTT.

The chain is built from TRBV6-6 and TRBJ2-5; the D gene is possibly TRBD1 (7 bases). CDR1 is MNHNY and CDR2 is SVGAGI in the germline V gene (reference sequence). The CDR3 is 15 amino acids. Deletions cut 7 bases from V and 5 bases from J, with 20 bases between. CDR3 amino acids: CASKSGAGQMETQYF. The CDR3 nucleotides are TGTGCCAGCAAATCGGGGGCGGGACAGATGGAGACCCAGTACTTC.

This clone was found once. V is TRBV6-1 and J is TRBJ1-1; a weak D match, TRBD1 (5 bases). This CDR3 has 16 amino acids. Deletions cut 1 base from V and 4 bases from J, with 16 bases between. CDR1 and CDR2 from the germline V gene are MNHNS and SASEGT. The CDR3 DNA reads TGTGCCAGCAGTGAAGAGGCTGGCAGGGTGGCCACTGAAGCTTTCTTT. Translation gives CASSEEAGRVATEAFF.

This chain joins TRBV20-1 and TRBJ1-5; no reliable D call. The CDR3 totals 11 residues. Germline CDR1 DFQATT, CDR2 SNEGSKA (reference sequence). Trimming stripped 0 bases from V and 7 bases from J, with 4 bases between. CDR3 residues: CSARDTQPQHF. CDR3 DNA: TGCAGTGCTAGAGATACCCAGCCCCAGCATTTT.

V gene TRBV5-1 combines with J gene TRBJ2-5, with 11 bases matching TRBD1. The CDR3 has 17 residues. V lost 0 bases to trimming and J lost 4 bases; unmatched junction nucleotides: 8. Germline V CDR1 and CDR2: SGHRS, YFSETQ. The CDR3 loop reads CASSLGLGTGGRETQYF. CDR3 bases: TGCGCCAGCAGCTTGGGTTTGGGGACAGGGGGTCGAGAGACCCAGTACTTC.

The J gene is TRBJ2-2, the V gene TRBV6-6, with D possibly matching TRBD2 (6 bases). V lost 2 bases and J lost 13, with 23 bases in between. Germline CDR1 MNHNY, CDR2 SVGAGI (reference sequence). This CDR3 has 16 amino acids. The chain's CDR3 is CASSYRVGTSKFGLFF. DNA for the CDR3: TGTGCCAGCAGTTACAGGGTGGGGACTTCGAAGTTTGGGCTGTTTTTT.

CDR3 sequence: CASSGRDKGYTF. DNA of the CDR3: TGTGCCAGCAGCGGACGGGACAAGGGCTACACCTTC. This chain uses TRBV28 with TRBJ1-2; a weak D match, TRBD1 (6 bases). Trimming took 6 bases from V and 8 from J, leaving 13 bases between them. Germline V lookup: CDR1 MDHEN, CDR2 SYDVKM. CDR3 length: 12 amino acids.

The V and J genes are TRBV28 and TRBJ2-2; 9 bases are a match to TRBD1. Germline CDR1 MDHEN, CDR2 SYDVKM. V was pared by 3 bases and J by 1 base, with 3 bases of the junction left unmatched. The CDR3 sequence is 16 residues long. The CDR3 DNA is TGTGCCAGCAGTTTGGGGGGACAGGGGAACACCGGGGAGCTGTTTTTT. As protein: CASSLGGQGNTGELFF.